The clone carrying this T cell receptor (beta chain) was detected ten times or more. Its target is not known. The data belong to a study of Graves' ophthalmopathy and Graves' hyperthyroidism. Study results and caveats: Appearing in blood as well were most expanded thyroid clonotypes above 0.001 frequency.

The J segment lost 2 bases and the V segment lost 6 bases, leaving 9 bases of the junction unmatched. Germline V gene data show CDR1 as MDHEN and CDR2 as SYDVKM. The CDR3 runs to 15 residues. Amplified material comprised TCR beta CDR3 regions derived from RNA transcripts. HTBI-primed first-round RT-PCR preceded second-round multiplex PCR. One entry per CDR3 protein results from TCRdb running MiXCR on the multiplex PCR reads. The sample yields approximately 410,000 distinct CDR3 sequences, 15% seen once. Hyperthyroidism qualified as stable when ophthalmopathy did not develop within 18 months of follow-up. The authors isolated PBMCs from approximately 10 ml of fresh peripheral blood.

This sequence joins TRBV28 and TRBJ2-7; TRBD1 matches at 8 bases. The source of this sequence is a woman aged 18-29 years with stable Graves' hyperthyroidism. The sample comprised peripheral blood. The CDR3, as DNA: TGTGCCAGCAGACCACCGGGGACAGGAACCTACGAGCAGTACTTC. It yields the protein CASRPPGTGTYEQYF.